These 14 T cell receptor beta chains share one sample of origin, sequenced in a study of OX40 agonist ivuxolimab in advanced cancers. Produced via immunoSEQ multiplex PCR; TCRdb's table is partial and in-frame only. The table includes some 120,000 clones, under 95% detected once. Material: CD4+ or CD8+ T cells sorted from blood, obtained in a trial of the OX40 agonist ivuxolimab. The receptors stem from an adult with an advanced solid tumor such as melanoma, head and neck, liver or kidney cancer.

This rearrangement joins TRBV6-6 to TRBJ1-2; 8 nucleotides align to TRBD1. CDR1 is MNHNY, CDR2 SVGAGI, per germline (reference sequence). The CDR3 covers 13 residues. J lost 8 bases, V lost 5 bases, and 7 bases had no gene match. The CDR3 protein is CASSLTGGGGYTF. The CDR3 coding sequence is TGTGCCAGCAGTCTAACAGGGGGAGGCGGCTACACCTTC.

This clone was counted once. The chain employs TRBV7-3 and TRBJ2-1; D may correspond to TRBD1 or TRBD2 (5 bases each). Germline lookup yields CDR1 SGHTA and CDR2 FQGTGA. The CDR3 is 14 residues long. The V end lost 4 bases, the J end lost 7 bases, and 14 bases lay between the germline ends. In DNA form, the CDR3 reads TGTGCCAGCAGCTCGCCACAGGACTGGAATGAGCAGTTCTTC. It specifies CASSSPQDWNEQFF.

The chain uses TRBV28 and TRBJ1-5; D is unclear. Germline-derived CDR1 and CDR2 are MDHEN and SYDVKM. The CDR3 runs 15 residues. The V gene lost 5 bases and the J gene lost 2 bases, with 13 bases spanning the gap. The CDR3 region is CASSKAAMGNQPQHF. Here the CDR3 DNA reads TGTGCCAGCAGTAAGGCCGCCATGGGCAATCAGCCCCAGCATTTT. The full variable domain, completed using reference TRBV28 and TRBJ1-5, is DVKVTQSSRYLVKRTGEKVFLECVQDMDHENMFWYRQDPGLGLRLIYFSYDVKMKEKGDIPEGYSVSREKKERFSLILESASTNQTSMYLCASSKAAMGNQPQHFGDGTRLSIL.

The chain recombines TRBV15 with TRBJ2-3, with 9 nucleotides matching TRBD2. V lost 6 bases to trimming and J lost 5 bases; unmatched junction nucleotides: 3. CDR1 LNHNV and CDR2 YYDKDF come from the germline V gene (reference sequence). This CDR3 is built from 13 residues. CDR3 protein: CATRAAGGDTQYF. CDR3 sequence (DNA): TGTGCCACCAGGGCAGCGGGAGGAGATACGCAGTATTTT. Full variable domain (missing parts from reference TRBV15 and TRBJ2-3): DAMVIQNPRYQVTQFGKPVTLSCSQTLNHNVMYWYQQKSSQAPKLLFHYYDKDFNNEADTPDNFQSRRPNTSFCFLDIRSPGLGDTAMYLCATRAAGGDTQYFGPGTRLTVL.

The V and J genes are TRBV4-2 and TRBJ2-1; 10 nucleotides line up with TRBD1. CDR1 is LGHNA and CDR2 is YNFKEQ in the germline V gene. The CDR3 extends over 16 amino acids. Trimming at V came to 4 bases and at J to 7 bases, leaving 10 bases not matched to a gene. The CDR3 loop is CASSPPGTGVRNEQFF. The CDR3, as DNA: TGTGCCAGCAGCCCCCCAGGGACAGGGGTGCGGAATGAGCAGTTCTTC.

This chain links TRBV6-6 with TRBJ2-7; TRBD1 agrees at 9 bases. The CDR3 extends over 14 amino acids. V trimming: 5 bases; J trimming: 6 bases; junction bases outside the gene matches: 8. Germline V lookup: CDR1 MNHNY, CDR2 SVGAGI (reference sequence). The CDR3: CASSAQGANGEQYF. CDR3 coding DNA: TGTGCCAGCAGTGCACAGGGGGCGAACGGCGAGCAGTACTTC.

The rearrangement joins TRBV6-5 to TRBJ2-7; the D gene could be TRBD1 or TRBD2 (5 bases each). Trimming pared 10 bases from V and 0 bases from J, leaving 10 bases between. The CDR3 is made up of 12 amino acids. Per germline, CDR1 MNHEY and CDR2 SVGAGI. The CDR3, as DNA: TGTGCCACCCGGGACCGCTCCTACGAGCAGTACTTC. Translation gives CATRDRSYEQYF.

The chain couples TRBV18 to TRBJ2-1; 15 nucleotides align to TRBD2. The V and J ends lost 5 bases and 3 bases, in that order; junction bases with no gene match: 5. This CDR3 is 17 amino acids long. From germline, CDR1 is KGHSH and CDR2 LQKENI. CDR3 protein: CASSSGLAGGSYNEQFF. CDR3 sequence (DNA): TGTGCCAGCTCATCCGGACTAGCGGGAGGGAGCTACAATGAGCAGTTCTTC.

V usage is TRBV28 and J usage is TRBJ2-3; D might be TRBD2 (5 bases). Between the trimmed V and J ends, which lost 3 bases and 0 bases, there was a span of 25 bases. CDR3 length equals 20 residues. Germline V gives CDR1 MDHEN, CDR2 SYDVKM. The CDR3 nucleotides read TGTGCCAGCAGTTTTCCACCCGGAGGTAGCCTTACGTCTAGCACAGATACGCAGTATTTT. This gives the protein CASSFPPGGSLTSSTDTQYF.

Details on this clone: At one end the junction does not follow the germline gene, possibly because of a read error. The chain combines TRBV7-7 with TRBJ2-5, with TRBD1 matching 10 bases. The CDR3 has 15 amino acids. Germline V CDR1 and CDR2: SSHAT, FNYEAQ (reference sequence). The CDR3 reads CASSPGQGFQETQYF. DNA of the CDR3: TGTGCTAGCAGCCCGGGACAGGGGTTCCAAGAGACCCAGTACTTC.

This chain links TRBV18 with TRBJ1-2, with D unresolved. Trimming stripped 2 bases from V and 0 bases from J, with 4 bases between. Germline V gene lookup returns CDR1 KGHSH and CDR2 LQKENI. This CDR3 contains 13 residues. The DNA of the CDR3 is TGTGCCAGCTCACCAGACACTAACTATGGCTACACCTTC. Its translation is CASSPDTNYGYTF.

The rearrangement joins TRBV15 to TRBJ2-1, with 9 nucleotides matching TRBD2. CDR3 length: 16 amino acids. Losses at the gene ends were 5 bases for V and 3 bases for J; bases not matched to a gene: 8. The germline V gene encodes CDR1 LNHNV and CDR2 YYDKDF (reference sequence). CDR3 protein: CATSPRPSGIYNEQFF. The CDR3 DNA follows: TGTGCCACCAGCCCCCGCCCTAGCGGGATCTACAATGAGCAGTTCTTC.

The chain employs TRBV27 and TRBJ2-1; D may be TRBD2 (6 bases). This CDR3 contains 14 residues. Trimming cost V 4 bases and J 8 bases, with 15 bases left between them. Germline-derived CDR1 and CDR2 are MNHEY and SMNVEV (reference sequence). CDR3 sequence reads: CASSSGTWLDEQFF. Here the CDR3 DNA reads TGTGCCAGCAGTTCCGGGACTTGGTTGGATGAGCAGTTCTTC.

This chain connects TRBV28 to TRBJ1-2, with 8 bases matching TRBD1. The V gene's germline CDR1 is MDHEN and CDR2 SYDVKM. This CDR3 has 14 amino acids. V lost 2 bases and J lost 2; bases outside the gene matches: 1. CDR3 sequence: CASSLAGGNYGYTF. The CDR3 DNA sequence: TGTGCCAGCAGTTTAGCAGGGGGCAACTATGGCTACACCTTC.